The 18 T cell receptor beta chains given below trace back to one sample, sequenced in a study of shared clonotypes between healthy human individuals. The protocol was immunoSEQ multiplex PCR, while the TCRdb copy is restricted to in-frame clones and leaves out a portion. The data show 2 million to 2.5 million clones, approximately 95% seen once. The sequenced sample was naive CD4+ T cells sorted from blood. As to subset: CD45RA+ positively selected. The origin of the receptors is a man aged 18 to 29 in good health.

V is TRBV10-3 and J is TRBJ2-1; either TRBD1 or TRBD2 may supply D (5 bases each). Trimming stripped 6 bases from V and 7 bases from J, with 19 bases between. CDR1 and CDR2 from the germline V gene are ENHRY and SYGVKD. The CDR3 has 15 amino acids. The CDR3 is CAIREWDPEGNEQFF. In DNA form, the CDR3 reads TGTGCCATCAGGGAATGGGACCCCGAAGGAAATGAGCAGTTCTTC.

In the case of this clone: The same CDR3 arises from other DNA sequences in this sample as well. The CDR3 region has the DNA TGTGCCAGCAGCTTAGCGGGGGGAAGCACAGATACGCAGTATTTT. It yields the protein CASSLAGGSTDTQYF. The J gene is TRBJ2-3, the V gene TRBV11-2; 7 nucleotides line up with TRBD2. Per germline, CDR1 SGHAT and CDR2 FQNNGV. V lost 1 base and J lost 0; bases outside the gene matches: 1. This CDR3 comprises 15 residues.

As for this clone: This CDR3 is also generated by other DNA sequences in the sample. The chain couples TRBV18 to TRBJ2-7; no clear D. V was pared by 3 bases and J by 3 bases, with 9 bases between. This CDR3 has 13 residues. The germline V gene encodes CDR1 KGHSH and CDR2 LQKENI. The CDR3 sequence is CASSPPALYEQYF. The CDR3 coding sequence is TGTGCCAGCTCACCTCCCGCCCTCTACGAGCAGTACTTC.

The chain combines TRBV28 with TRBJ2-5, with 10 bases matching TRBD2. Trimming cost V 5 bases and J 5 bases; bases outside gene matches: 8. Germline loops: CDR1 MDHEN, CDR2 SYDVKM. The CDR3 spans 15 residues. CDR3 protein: CASSPLAGGRETQYF. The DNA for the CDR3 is TGTGCCAGCAGTCCCTTAGCGGGGGGCAGGGAGACCCAGTACTTC. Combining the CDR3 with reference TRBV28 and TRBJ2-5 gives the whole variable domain DVKVTQSSRYLVKRTGEKVFLECVQDMDHENMFWYRQDPGLGLRLIYFSYDVKMKEKGDIPEGYSVSREKKERFSLILESASTNQTSMYLCASSPLAGGRETQYFGPGTRLLVL.

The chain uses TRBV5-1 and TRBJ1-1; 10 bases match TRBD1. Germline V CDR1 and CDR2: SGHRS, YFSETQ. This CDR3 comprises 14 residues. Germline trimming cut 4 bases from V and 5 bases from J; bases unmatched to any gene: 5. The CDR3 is CASSAGQGSTEAFF. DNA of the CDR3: TGCGCCAGCAGCGCGGGACAGGGGAGTACTGAAGCTTTCTTT.

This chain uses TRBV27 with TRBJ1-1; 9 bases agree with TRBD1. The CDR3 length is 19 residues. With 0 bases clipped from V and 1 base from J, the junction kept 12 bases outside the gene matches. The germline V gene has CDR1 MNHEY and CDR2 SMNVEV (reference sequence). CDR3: CASSLSVAGTGRRNTEAFF. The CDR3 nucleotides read TGTGCCAGCAGTTTATCGGTGGCCGGGACAGGGAGGCGGAACACTGAAGCTTTCTTT.

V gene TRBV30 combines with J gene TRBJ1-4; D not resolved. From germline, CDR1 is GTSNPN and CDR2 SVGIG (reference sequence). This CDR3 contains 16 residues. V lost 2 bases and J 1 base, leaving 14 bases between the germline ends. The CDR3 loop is CAWSPSRRKTNEKLFF. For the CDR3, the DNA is TGTGCCTGGAGTCCGTCGAGGAGGAAAACTAATGAAAAACTGTTTTTT.

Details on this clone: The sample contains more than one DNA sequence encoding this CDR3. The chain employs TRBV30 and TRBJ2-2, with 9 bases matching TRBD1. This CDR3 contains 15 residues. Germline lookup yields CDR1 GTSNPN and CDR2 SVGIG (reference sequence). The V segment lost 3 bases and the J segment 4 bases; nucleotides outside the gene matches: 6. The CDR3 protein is CAWSPGTGITGELFF. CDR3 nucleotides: TGTGCCTGGAGCCCCGGGACAGGGATCACCGGGGAGCTGTTTTTT.

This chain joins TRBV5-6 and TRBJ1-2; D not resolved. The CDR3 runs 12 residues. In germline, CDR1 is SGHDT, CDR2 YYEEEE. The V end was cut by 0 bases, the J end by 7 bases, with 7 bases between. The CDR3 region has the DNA TGTGCCAGCAGCTTGGGCCCGGCTGGCTACACCTTC. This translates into CASSLGPAGYTF.

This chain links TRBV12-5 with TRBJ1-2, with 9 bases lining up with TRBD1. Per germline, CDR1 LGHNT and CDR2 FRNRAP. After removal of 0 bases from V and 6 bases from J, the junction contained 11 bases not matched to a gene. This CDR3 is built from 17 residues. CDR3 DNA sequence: TGTGCTAGTGGTTTGGTATGGGGGACAGGGACGATTAATGGCTACACCTTC. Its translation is CASGLVWGTGTINGYTF.

The CDR3, as DNA: TGTGCCAGCACCGTTGAGGTCGTCACTGAAGCTTTCTTT. This encodes CASTVEVVTEAFF. V gene TRBV7-8 combines with J gene TRBJ1-1; D unclear. Trimming took 7 bases from V and 4 from J, leaving 13 bases between them. The CDR3 consists of 13 residues. CDR1 SGHVS and CDR2 FQNEAQ come from the germline V gene.

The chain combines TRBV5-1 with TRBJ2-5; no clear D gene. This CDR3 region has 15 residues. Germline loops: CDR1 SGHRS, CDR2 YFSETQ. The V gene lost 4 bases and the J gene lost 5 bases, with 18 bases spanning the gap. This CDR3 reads CASSLTPTQVETQYF. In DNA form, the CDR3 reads TGCGCCAGCAGCCTCACCCCCACGCAGGTTGAGACCCAGTACTTC. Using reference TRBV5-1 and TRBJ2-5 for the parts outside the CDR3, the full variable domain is KAGVTQTPRYLIKTRGQQVTLSCSPISGHRSVSWYQQTPGQGLQFLFEYFSETQRNKGNFPGRFSGRQFSNSRSEMNVSTLELGDSALYLCASSLTPTQVETQYFGPGTRLLVL.

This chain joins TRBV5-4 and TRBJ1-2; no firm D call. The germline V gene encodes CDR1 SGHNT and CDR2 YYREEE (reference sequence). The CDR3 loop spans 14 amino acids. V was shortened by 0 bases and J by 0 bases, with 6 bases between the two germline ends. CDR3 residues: CASSLASPNYGYTF. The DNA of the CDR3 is TGTGCCAGCAGCTTGGCTTCTCCTAACTATGGCTACACCTTC.

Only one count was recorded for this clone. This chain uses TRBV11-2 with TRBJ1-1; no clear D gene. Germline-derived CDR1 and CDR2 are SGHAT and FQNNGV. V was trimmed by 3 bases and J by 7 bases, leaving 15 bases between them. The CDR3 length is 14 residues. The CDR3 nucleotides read TGTGCCAGCAGCTTTGTAAGGAGCGGCAGTGAAGCTTTCTTT. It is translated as CASSFVRSGSEAFF.

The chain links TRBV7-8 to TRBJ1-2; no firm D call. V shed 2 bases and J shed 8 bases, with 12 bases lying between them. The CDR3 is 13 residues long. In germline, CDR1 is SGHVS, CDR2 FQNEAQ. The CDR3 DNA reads TGTGCCAGCAGCTTAACCACCGAGGTGGGCTACACCTTC. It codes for CASSLTTEVGYTF.

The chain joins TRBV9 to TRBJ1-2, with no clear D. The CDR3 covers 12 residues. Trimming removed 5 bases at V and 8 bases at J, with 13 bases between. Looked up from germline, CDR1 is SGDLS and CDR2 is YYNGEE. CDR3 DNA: TGTGCCAGCAGTGCGCTTACGGGGGGCTACACCTTC. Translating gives CASSALTGGYTF. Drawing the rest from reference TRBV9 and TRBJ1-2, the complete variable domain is DSGVTQTPKHLITATGQRVTLRCSPRSGDLSVYWYQQSLDQGLQFLIQYYNGEERAKGNILERFSAQQFPDLHSELNLSSLELGDSALYFCASSALTGGYTFGSGTRLTVV.

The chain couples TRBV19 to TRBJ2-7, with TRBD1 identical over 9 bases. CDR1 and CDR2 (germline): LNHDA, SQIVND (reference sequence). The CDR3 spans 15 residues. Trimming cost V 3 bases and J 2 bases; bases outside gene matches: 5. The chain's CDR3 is CASSIFGQGTYEQYF. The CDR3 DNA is TGTGCCAGTAGTATTTTCGGACAGGGGACCTACGAGCAGTACTTC.

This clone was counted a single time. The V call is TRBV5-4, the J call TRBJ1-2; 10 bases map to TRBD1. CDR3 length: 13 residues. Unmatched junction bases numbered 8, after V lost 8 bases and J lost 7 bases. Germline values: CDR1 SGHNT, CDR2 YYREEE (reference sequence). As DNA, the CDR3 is TGTGCCAGTAGCGAGCGGGACAGGGGTGGCTACACCTTC. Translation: CASSERDRGGYTF.